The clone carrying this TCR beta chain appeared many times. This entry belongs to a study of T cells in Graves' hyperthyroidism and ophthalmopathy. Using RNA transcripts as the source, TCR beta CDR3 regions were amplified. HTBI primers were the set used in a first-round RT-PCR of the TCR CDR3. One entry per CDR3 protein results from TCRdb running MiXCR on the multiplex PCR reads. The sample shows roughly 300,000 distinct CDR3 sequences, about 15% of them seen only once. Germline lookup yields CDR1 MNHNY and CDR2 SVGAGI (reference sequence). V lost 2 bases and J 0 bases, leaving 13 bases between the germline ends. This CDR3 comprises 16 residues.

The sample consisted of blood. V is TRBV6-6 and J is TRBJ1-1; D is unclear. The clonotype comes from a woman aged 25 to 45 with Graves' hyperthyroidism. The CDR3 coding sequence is TGTGCCAGCAGTTACCGGACCGGTAGGGTGAACACTGAAGCTTTCTTT. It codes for CASSYRTGRVNTEAFF.